These 28 T cell receptor beta chains originate from one sample sequenced in a study of shared clonotypes between healthy human individuals. Clones were read by immunoSEQ multiplex PCR, and TCRdb kept only the in-frame ones, dropping some. The table lists about 1.9 million clones, around 93% of them singletons, with more than 1.5% in the top ten. CD8 cells regarded as naive lacked CD45RO, were positively chosen for CCR7, and omitted terminally differentiated effector memory CD45RA+ cells. Specimen: naive CD8+ T cells from PBMCs. These receptors were taken from a man aged 18 to 30 in good health. Some clones in this sample may be carry-over from other donors' samples.

In this sample, this clone turned up once. The rearrangement joins TRBV15 to TRBJ2-3; D call uncertain. Deletions cut 3 bases from V and 8 bases from J, with 12 bases between. The CDR3 runs to 13 residues. CDR1 and CDR2 from the germline V gene are LNHNV and YYDKDF (reference sequence). The CDR3 protein is CATSSTAQATQYF. Here the CDR3 DNA reads TGTGCCACCAGCAGCACAGCGCAGGCTACGCAGTATTTT.

This chain uses TRBV5-1 with TRBJ2-1; D is uncertain. V lost 4 bases, J lost 2 bases, and 16 bases lay in between. CDR3 length: 16 amino acids. Germline CDR1 reads SGHRS; CDR2 reads YFSETQ. CDR3 bases: TGCGCCAGCAGCGCAACTACCGCCCCAACCTACAATGAGCAGTTCTTC. This translates into CASSATTAPTYNEQFF.

This chain joins TRBV7-2 and TRBJ1-4; D might be TRBD1 (5 bases). Germline CDR1 is SGHTA and CDR2 is FQGNSA. V was cut by 3 bases and J by 8 bases, with 13 bases left in between. The CDR3 consists of 14 residues. CDR3 bases: TGTGCCAGCAGCTTTGTTGGGGGTCGGGAAAAACTGTTTTTT. This codes for CASSFVGGREKLFF.

CDR3 bases: TGCGCCAGCAGCCCGGTTAGAGGGGGCGCTGAAGCTTTCTTT. As protein: CASSPVRGGAEAFF. V gene TRBV4-1 combines with J gene TRBJ1-1; 7 bases fit TRBD1. The CDR3 runs to 14 residues. Losses at the gene ends were 4 bases for V and 6 bases for J; bases not matched to a gene: 8. From germline, CDR1 is MGHRA and CDR2 YSYEKL.

The chain joins TRBV9 to TRBJ2-3; 9 bases line up with TRBD1. Trimming removed 4 bases from V and 2 bases from J; junction bases left unmatched: 14. This CDR3 has 18 residues. Germline assignment: CDR1 SGDLS and CDR2 YYNGEE. CDR3 loop: CASSFLRGTGSLTDTQYF. CDR3 in DNA: TGTGCCAGCAGCTTTTTACGAGGGACAGGGAGTCTCACAGATACGCAGTATTTT.

In DNA form, the CDR3 reads TGTGCCAGTAATATAGCGGGCACCGGGGAGCTGTTTTTT. Translation: CASNIAGTGELFF. The rearrangement joins TRBV27 to TRBJ2-2, with 7 positions matching TRBD2. The CDR3 covers 13 residues. V shed 9 bases, J shed 4 bases, and the junction held 5 bases outside the gene matches. CDR1 and CDR2 (germline): MNHEY, SMNVEV (reference sequence).

This chain uses TRBV2 with TRBJ2-5; a weak D match, TRBD1 (6 bases). Trimming pared 7 bases from V and 2 bases from J, leaving 23 bases between. The CDR3 runs 17 residues. Germline CDR1 reads SNHLY; CDR2 reads FYNNEI. CDR3 in DNA: TGTGCCAGCACACTTAAAATGGCCGGGACAACTCAAGAGACCCAGTACTTC. Translated, it gives CASTLKMAGTTQETQYF.

About this clone: The sample has other DNA sequences that encode this CDR3 too. The rearrangement joins TRBV7-9 to TRBJ2-1, with 10 nucleotides matching TRBD1. CDR1 is SEHNR and CDR2 is FQNEAQ in the germline V gene (reference sequence). This CDR3 has 15 amino acids. Germline trimming cut 4 bases from V and 6 bases from J; bases unmatched to any gene: 6. The CDR3: CASSSPGQGFNEQFF. CDR3 coding DNA: TGTGCCAGCAGCTCCCCGGGACAGGGGTTCAATGAGCAGTTCTTC.

The chain couples TRBV9 to TRBJ2-3, with D unresolved. Germline V gene lookup returns CDR1 SGDLS and CDR2 YYNGEE. The CDR3 runs 14 residues. Trimming removed 3 bases from V and 6 bases from J, with 14 bases in between. The CDR3 nucleotides read TGTGCCAGCAGCGCGACCCTCCTTTGGGATACGCAGTATTTT. Translating it yields CASSATLLWDTQYF. The variable domain in full, with the rest retrieved from reference TRBV9 and TRBJ2-3, is DSGVTQTPKHLITATGQRVTLRCSPRSGDLSVYWYQQSLDQGLQFLIQYYNGEERAKGNILERFSAQQFPDLHSELNLSSLELGDSALYFCASSATLLWDTQYFGPGTRLTVL.

This chain joins TRBV27 and TRBJ2-2; D gene uncertain. V lost 5 bases and J lost 7, with 8 bases in between. The CDR3 extends over 12 amino acids. Germline V gene sequence: CDR1 MNHEY, CDR2 SMNVEV (reference sequence). Here the CDR3 DNA reads TGTGCCAGCAGTATAAGACTCGGGGAGCTGTTTTTT. Protein product: CASSIRLGELFF.

The chain couples TRBV4-2 to TRBJ2-7; TRBD2 might be the D (6 bases). The germline gives CDR1 LGHNA, CDR2 YNFKEQ. The CDR3 covers 15 residues. V lost 1 base to trimming and J lost 1 base, with 11 bases between them. CDR3 sequence reads: CASSQGGVLSYEQYF. The DNA for the CDR3 is TGTGCCAGCAGCCAAGGGGGGGTTCTGTCCTACGAGCAGTACTTC.

The chain carries TRBV2 and TRBJ2-3; D may correspond to TRBD1 or TRBD2 (5 bases each). CDR1 and CDR2 (germline): SNHLY, FYNNEI. The CDR3 sequence is 14 residues long. V lost 7 bases and J 4 bases, leaving 15 bases between the germline ends. This CDR3 reads CASIGALGSDTQYF. CDR3 nucleotide sequence: TGTGCCAGCATCGGGGCGTTAGGTTCAGATACGCAGTATTTT. Based on the CDR3 plus reference TRBV2 and TRBJ2-3, the full variable domain is EPEVTQTPSHQVTQMGQEVILRCVPISNHLYFYWYRQILGQKVEFLVSFYNNEISEKSEIFDDQFSVERPDGSNFTLKIRSTKLEDSAMYFCASIGALGSDTQYFGPGTRLTVL.

Only one count was recorded for this clone. The chain joins TRBV13 to TRBJ2-7; D unclear. This CDR3 spans 13 amino acids. The germline V gene encodes CDR1 PRHDT and CDR2 FYEKMQ (reference sequence). V was cut by 5 bases and J by 3 bases, with 11 bases left in between. CDR3: CASSPATSYEQYF. In DNA form, the CDR3 reads TGTGCCAGCAGCCCAGCGACAAGCTACGAGCAGTACTTC.

The rearrangement joins TRBV10-3 to TRBJ2-3; 10 bases match TRBD2. Germline loops: CDR1 ENHRY, CDR2 SYGVKD. V trimming: 0 bases; J trimming: 0 bases; junction bases outside the gene matches: 6. The CDR3 extends over 18 amino acids. CDR3 nucleotide sequence: TGTGCCATCAGTGAGTCTATAAGGACTAGCGGAAGCACAGATACGCAGTATTTT. It codes for CAISESIRTSGSTDTQYF.

The chain combines TRBV5-6 with TRBJ2-7; 8 nucleotides agree with TRBD2. This CDR3 comprises 13 residues. The germline CDR1 and CDR2 sequences are SGHDT and YYEEEE. Trimming removed 4 bases from V and 2 bases from J; junction bases left unmatched: 2. The CDR3 nucleotides are TGTGCCAGCAGCCAGACTAGCGCCTACGAGCAGTACTTC. It translates to CASSQTSAYEQYF. Using reference TRBV5-6 and TRBJ2-7 for the parts outside the CDR3, the full variable domain is DAGVTQSPTHLIKTRGQQVTLRCSPKSGHDTVSWYQQALGQGPQFIFQYYEEEERQRGNFPDRFSGHQFPNYSSELNVNALLLGDSALYLCASSQTSAYEQYFGPGTRLTVT.

The chain links TRBV14 to TRBJ2-1, with 9 bases lining up with TRBD1. The junction had 7 bases not matched to a gene; V was cut back by 4 bases and J by 9 bases. CDR1 SGHDN and CDR2 FVKESK come from the germline V gene. The CDR3 has 14 amino acids. The CDR3 region is CASSRRGQGGEQFF. In DNA form, the CDR3 reads TGTGCCAGCAGCCGAAGGGGACAGGGAGGTGAGCAGTTCTTC.

The CDR3 DNA sequence: TGTGCCAGCAGGGAGAAGAAAGAGGGCACAGATACGCAGTATTTT. Translating gives CASREKKEGTDTQYF. The rearrangement links TRBV28 to TRBJ2-3; D unresolved. The V end lost 6 bases, the J end lost 1 base, and 14 bases lay between the germline ends. Germline-derived CDR1 and CDR2 are MDHEN and SYDVKM. The CDR3 extends over 15 amino acids.

The V gene is TRBV6-1, the J gene TRBJ2-7; D remains unclear. Germline V CDR1 and CDR2: MNHNS, SASEGT. CDR3 length: 14 amino acids. The V and J ends lost 1 base and 3 bases respectively, with 10 bases between them. CDR3 amino acids: CASSEVRAFYEQYF. DNA for the CDR3: TGTGCCAGCAGTGAAGTACGAGCATTCTACGAGCAGTACTTC.

The chain recombines TRBV2 with TRBJ1-2, with D tentatively TRBD1 (6 bases). The CDR3 is 14 amino acids. Germline V gene sequence: CDR1 SNHLY, CDR2 FYNNEI. V lost 9 bases to trimming and J lost 1 base, with 15 bases between them. In nucleotides, the CDR3 is TGTGCCAGTAGACTGGACAGCCTTAACTATGGCTACACCTTC. This codes for CASRLDSLNYGYTF. The full variable domain, in which reference TRBV2 and TRBJ1-2 provide the parts outside the CDR3, is EPEVTQTPSHQVTQMGQEVILRCVPISNHLYFYWYRQILGQKVEFLVSFYNNEISEKSEIFDDQFSVERPDGSNFTLKIRSTKLEDSAMYFCASRLDSLNYGYTFGSGTRLTVV.

The chain couples TRBV4-3 to TRBJ2-1; D is perhaps TRBD1 (6 bases). V gave up 0 bases and J gave up 0 bases, with 12 bases separating them. The CDR3 runs to 17 residues. Germline V gene sequence: CDR1 LGHNA, CDR2 YSLEER. The CDR3 DNA reads as TGCGCCAGCAGCCAAGACTACCCGACAGGCTCCTACAATGAGCAGTTCTTC. This translates into CASSQDYPTGSYNEQFF.

This chain joins TRBV5-4 and TRBJ2-5; 8 bases are shared with TRBD2. The CDR3 totals 16 residues. Germline values: CDR1 SGHNT, CDR2 YYREEE (reference sequence). Trimming removed 4 bases from V and 0 bases from J; junction bases left unmatched: 8. In nucleotides, the CDR3 is TGTGCCAGCAGCCCGTTGGGCGGGAGGTACCAAGAGACCCAGTACTTC. Translation: CASSPLGGRYQETQYF.

The chain is built from TRBV29-1 and TRBJ1-3; D is ambiguous. V was pared by 5 bases and J by 3 bases, with 14 bases between. There are 14 residues in the CDR3. Germline loops: CDR1 SQVTM, CDR2 ANQGSEA. The chain's CDR3 is CSVHRLELGNTIYF. CDR3 DNA sequence: TGCAGCGTTCATCGTCTAGAACTTGGAAACACCATATATTTT.

As for this clone: Other nucleotide sequences in the sample specify the same CDR3. The rearrangement joins TRBV7-9 to TRBJ2-5; D is perhaps TRBD2 (5 bases). V lost 3 bases and J 4 bases, leaving 9 bases between the germline ends. The CDR3 spans 13 residues. Germline V gives CDR1 SEHNR, CDR2 FQNEAQ (reference sequence). The CDR3 loop is CASSLGGGETQYF. Written as DNA, the CDR3 is TGTGCCAGCAGCTTGGGCGGAGGAGAGACCCAGTACTTC.

This sequence joins TRBV27 and TRBJ1-1; D remains unclear. V was cut by 5 bases and J by 8 bases, with 18 bases left in between. Looked up from germline, CDR1 is MNHEY and CDR2 is SMNVEV (reference sequence). The CDR3 runs to 14 residues. DNA for the CDR3: TGTGCCAGCAGTCCCCCCCGGGGAGGTGGGGAAGCTTTCTTT. It is translated as CASSPPRGGGEAFF.

The table lists this clone with a few counts. Other DNA sequences from this sample encode an identical CDR3 as well. This chain joins TRBV9 and TRBJ2-2; possible D gene TRBD2, 6 bases. Germline CDR1 is SGDLS and CDR2 is YYNGEE. This CDR3 comprises 14 residues. V was clipped by 0 bases and J by 6 bases, with 9 bases between them. The DNA of the CDR3 is TGTGCCAGCAGCGTAGAAGGGAGGCCCGGGGAGCTGTTTTTT. Its translation: CASSVEGRPGELFF.

The chain has TRBV7-7 and TRBJ2-2, with 11 bases matching TRBD2. The CDR3 length is 18 residues. Germline V gene data show CDR1 as SSHAT and CDR2 as FNYEAQ (reference sequence). The V segment lost 3 bases and the J segment 1 base; nucleotides outside the gene matches: 7. CDR3 protein: CASSLTVLAGGNTGELFF. CDR3 DNA: TGTGCCAGCAGCTTGACGGTCCTAGCGGGAGGGAACACCGGGGAGCTGTTTTTT.

The chain recombines TRBV27 with TRBJ2-2; D is uncertain. This CDR3 spans 17 amino acids. Germline CDR1 is MNHEY and CDR2 is SMNVEV (reference sequence). Trimming pared 3 bases from V and 1 base from J, leaving 15 bases between. CDR3 nucleotides: TGTGCCAGCAGTTTTCTTCCAGGCAATGAGAACACCGGGGAGCTGTTTTTT. Translated: CASSFLPGNENTGELFF.

This rearrangement joins TRBV27 to TRBJ2-3; tentatively, D is TRBD2 (5 bases). Trimming stripped 1 base from V and 0 bases from J, with 11 bases between. Germline V lookup: CDR1 MNHEY, CDR2 SMNVEV (reference sequence). The CDR3 sequence is 16 residues long. The CDR3 spells CASSLLASQSTDTQYF. CDR3 DNA sequence: TGTGCCAGCAGTTTATTGGCTAGCCAGAGCACAGATACGCAGTATTTT.